The present entry profiles one T cell receptor beta chain with its context. Its antigen remains undetermined. Base qualities were left out, and no much larger clone turns up one base away. The donors were healthy, HIV-negative adults with no recently reported acute infections or vaccinations. Only Caucasian adults living in Nashville, Tennessee, USA were represented among the donors. CD4+ T cells were enriched by magnetic negative selection, after which naive cells were positively selected on CD45RA and the negative fraction was taken as the memory subset. After blood collection by leukapheresis, PBMCs were isolated using Ficoll-Histopaque density gradient centrifugation and then cryopreserved in the vapor phase of liquid nitrogen. Purity and quantity of every magnetically sorted T cell population were checked by analytical flow cytometry. Each sorted fraction had its genomic DNA isolated and then quantified by UV absorbance on a Nanodrop 2000c.

This entry is derived from a study of shared clonotypes between healthy human individuals (dated by TCRdb to about 2020). Context from the whole study: The cohort comprised a couple of women and a few men aged 18 to 49 years. Per donor, three plates each were used for CD4 naive and CD4 memory, two for CD8 naive, and one for CD8 memory. To estimate repertoire size and how much clonotypes are shared between individuals, the study performed deep sequencing of blood TCR repertoires from roughly five healthy adults. To increase sequencing depth and limit assay-specific biases, TCR repertoire library preparation and sequencing were carried out by different laboratories using diverse techniques. Per donor, leukapheresis produced somewhere between about 0.94 and 9 billion PBMCs.

Using the deep immunoSEQ assay, TCR CDR3 regions were amplified from genomic DNA by multiplex PCR. For each cell subset, the extracted genomic DNA was distributed evenly across all wells of several immunoSEQ 96-well plates, and each plate served as one replicate. For sorted subsets, roughly 200 ng of genomic DNA, equivalent to 30,000 or so T cell genomes, went into each replicate PCR. The purified libraries were quantified using a Qubit 3.0 fluorometer, sized with a Bioanalyzer 2100, and then quantified again using the KAPA Library Quantification kit. A separate single-read 150-cycle Illumina NextSeq 550 flow cell was used to sequence each immunoSEQ 96-well plate. Regarding the original processing steps: Because the immunoSEQ output held only junctional sequences and lacked quality scores, the filtering could not match the filtering applied to full-length reads. To assign V/J genes and CDR3, sequences were annotated using PyIR, a Python wrapper for IgBLAST v1.9, with IMGT germline references. Reads were removed for weak V/J assignments (E-value above 1e-6), missing CDR3, stop codons, out-of-frame junctions, or ambiguous translated residues. A V3J clonotype was defined by an identical inferred V gene, J gene, and CDR3 amino acid sequence. To compute the percentage overlap between repertoires, the number of shared unique clonotypes was divided by the size of the smaller repertoire. Three approaches were used to assess repertoire richness: RTK rarefaction, the Chao1 estimator, and Recon v2.1 estimates of unobserved clonotypes. For all TCRbeta clonotypes obtained by the gDNA method from four donors, generation probabilities were computed with OLGA. This is the immuneACCESS table as TCRdb keeps it, with only in-frame sequences that have V and J called. A part of the clones is gone; compared with another copy, unresolved V genes explain less than half, and the rest is unexplained. V and J calls plus clone size are reproduced from that table; the DNA served to infer D and trimming. Present in this sample are 2 million to 2.5 million clones, approximately 93% of which were seen just once. The ten largest make up 0.39% of the sample.

The research as a whole found: Sampling was limited to blood, and TCR repertoires in tissue likely differ from TCR repertoires in blood. Incomplete sequencing was indicated by rarefaction of sorted-subset datasets, despite the large sequencing depth. The genetic and exposure-history diversity represented was limited by the small number of donors. Across a handful of donors, approximately 4.6% of naive CD4, roughly 3.3% of naive CD8, about 2.3% of memory CD4, and under 0.45% of memory CD8 clonotypes were shared. Higher generation probabilities were observed for clonotypes shared by all four sorted-subset donors than for non-shared clonotypes. Pairwise subsampling indicated that sequencing depth was expected to affect the degree of clonotype sharing among donors. Estimated clonotype richness was generally larger for naive than for memory subsets.

In the germline V gene (reference sequence), CDR1 corresponds to MNHEY and CDR2 to SMNVEV. The CDR3 covers 18 residues, taking in both the cysteine and the phenylalanine. Only CDR3 DNA remains: 54 bases, in frame from the first base. V is reduced by 8 bases and J by 4 bases, leaving a spacing of 26 bases between them. The sample comprised naive CD4+ T cells from PBMCs. This sample's cell subset or site label indicates: CD45RA+ positively selected. This receptor chain uses TRBV27 and TRBJ2-2, with a tentative D call of TRBD1 or TRBD2, each matching 8 bases. This TCR derives from a man between 18 and 29 years old in good health. Some clones in this sample may be carry-over from other donors' samples. The CDR3 reads as follows: CASRPREGQARGTGELFF. The bases are TGTGCCAGCCGACCACGGGAGGGACAGGCCAGGGGCACCGGGGAGCTGTTTTTT.